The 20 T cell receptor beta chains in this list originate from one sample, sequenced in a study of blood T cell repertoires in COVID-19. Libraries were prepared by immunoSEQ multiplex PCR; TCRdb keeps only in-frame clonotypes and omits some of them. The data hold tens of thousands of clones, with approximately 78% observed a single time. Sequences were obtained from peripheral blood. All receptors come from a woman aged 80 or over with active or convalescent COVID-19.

This CDR3 reads CSGRLAGGPNEQYF. The CDR3 DNA reads as TGCAGCGGGCGACTAGCGGGAGGGCCCAACGAGCAGTACTTC. The genes are TRBV29-1 and TRBJ2-7; 14 bases align to TRBD2. Germline CDR1 SQVTM, CDR2 ANQGSEA. This CDR3 contains 14 residues. J lost 5 bases, V lost 7 bases, and 7 bases had no gene match.

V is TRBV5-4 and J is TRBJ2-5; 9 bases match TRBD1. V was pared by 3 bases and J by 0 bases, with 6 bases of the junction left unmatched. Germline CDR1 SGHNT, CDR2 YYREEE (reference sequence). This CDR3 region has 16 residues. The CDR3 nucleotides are TGTGCCAGCAGCTCCGGACAGGGGAGGTACCAAGAGACCCAGTACTTC. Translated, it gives CASSSGQGRYQETQYF.

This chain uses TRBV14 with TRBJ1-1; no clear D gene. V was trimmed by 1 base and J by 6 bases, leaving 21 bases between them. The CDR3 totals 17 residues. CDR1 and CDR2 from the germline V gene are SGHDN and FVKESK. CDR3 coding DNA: TGTGCCAGCAGCCAAGGGTCCCCTTTTCGGAGGGATGCTGAAGCTTTCTTT. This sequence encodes CASSQGSPFRRDAEAFF.

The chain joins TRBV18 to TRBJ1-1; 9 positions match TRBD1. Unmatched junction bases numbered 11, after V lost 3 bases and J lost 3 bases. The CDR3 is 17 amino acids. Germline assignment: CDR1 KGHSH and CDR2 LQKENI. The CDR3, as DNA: TGTGCCAGCTCACCCACTTCGACAGGGGGGAAAGACACTGAAGCTTTCTTT. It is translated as CASSPTSTGGKDTEAFF.

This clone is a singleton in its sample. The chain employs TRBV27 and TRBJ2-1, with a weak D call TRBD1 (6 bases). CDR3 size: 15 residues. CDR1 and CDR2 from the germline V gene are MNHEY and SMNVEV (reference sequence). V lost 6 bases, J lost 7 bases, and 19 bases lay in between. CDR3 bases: TGTGCCAGCAGCCCTAGGACAGAGCCCAAGAATGAGCAGTTCTTC. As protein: CASSPRTEPKNEQFF.

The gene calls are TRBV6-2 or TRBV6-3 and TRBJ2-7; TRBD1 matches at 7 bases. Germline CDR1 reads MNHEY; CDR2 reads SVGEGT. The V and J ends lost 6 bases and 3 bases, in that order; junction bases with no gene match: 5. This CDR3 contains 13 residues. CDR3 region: CASSRDSLYEQYF. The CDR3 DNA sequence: TGTGCCAGCAGCCGGGACAGCCTCTACGAGCAGTACTTC.

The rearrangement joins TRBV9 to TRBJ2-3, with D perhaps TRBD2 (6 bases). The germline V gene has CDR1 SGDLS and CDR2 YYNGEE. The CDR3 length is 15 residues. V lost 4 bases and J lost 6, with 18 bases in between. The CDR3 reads CASSSDGTPGDTQYF. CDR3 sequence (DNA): TGTGCCAGCAGCTCCGACGGGACTCCCGGGGATACGCAGTATTTT. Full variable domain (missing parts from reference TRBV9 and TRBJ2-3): DSGVTQTPKHLITATGQRVTLRCSPRSGDLSVYWYQQSLDQGLQFLIQYYNGEERAKGNILERFSAQQFPDLHSELNLSSLELGDSALYFCASSSDGTPGDTQYFGPGTRLTVL.

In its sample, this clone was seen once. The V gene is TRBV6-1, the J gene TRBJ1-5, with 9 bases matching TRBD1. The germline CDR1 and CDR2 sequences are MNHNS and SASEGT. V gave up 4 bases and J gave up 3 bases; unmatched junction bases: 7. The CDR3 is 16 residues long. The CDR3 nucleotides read TGTGCCAGCAGTGCCCGGAGGACAGGGGACAATCAGCCCCAGCATTTT. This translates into CASSARRTGDNQPQHF.

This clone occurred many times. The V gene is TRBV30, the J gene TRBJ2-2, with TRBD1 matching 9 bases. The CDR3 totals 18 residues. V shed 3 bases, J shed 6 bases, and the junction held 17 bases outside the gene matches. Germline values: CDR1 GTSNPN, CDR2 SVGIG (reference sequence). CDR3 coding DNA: TGTGCCTGGAGGGAGGGACAGGGACTTTTCCGTGGCGCCGGGGAGCTGTTTTTT. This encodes CAWREGQGLFRGAGELFF.

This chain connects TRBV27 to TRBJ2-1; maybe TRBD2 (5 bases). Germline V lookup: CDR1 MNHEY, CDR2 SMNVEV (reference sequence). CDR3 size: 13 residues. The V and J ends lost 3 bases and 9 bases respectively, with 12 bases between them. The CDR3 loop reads CASSFWDRGEQFF. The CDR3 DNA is TGTGCCAGCAGTTTTTGGGATCGGGGTGAGCAGTTCTTC.

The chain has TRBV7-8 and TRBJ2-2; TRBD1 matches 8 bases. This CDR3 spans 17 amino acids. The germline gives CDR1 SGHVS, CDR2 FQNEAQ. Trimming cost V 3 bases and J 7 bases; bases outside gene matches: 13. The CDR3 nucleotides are TGTGCCAGCAGCTTGACACCCATCGAACAGGGGGACGGGGAGCTGTTTTTT. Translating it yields CASSLTPIEQGDGELFF.

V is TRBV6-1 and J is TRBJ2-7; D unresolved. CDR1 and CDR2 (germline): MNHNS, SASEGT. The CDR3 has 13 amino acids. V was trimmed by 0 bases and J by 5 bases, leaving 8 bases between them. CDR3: CASSEAFPNEQYF. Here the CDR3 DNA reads TGTGCCAGCAGTGAAGCGTTCCCCAACGAGCAGTACTTC.

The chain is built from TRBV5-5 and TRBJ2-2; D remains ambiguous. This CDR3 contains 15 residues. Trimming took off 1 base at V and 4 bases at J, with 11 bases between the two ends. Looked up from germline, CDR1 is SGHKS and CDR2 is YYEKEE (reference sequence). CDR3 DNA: TGTGCCAGCAGCTTGACAGAAACGAGCACCGGGGAGCTGTTTTTT. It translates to CASSLTETSTGELFF.

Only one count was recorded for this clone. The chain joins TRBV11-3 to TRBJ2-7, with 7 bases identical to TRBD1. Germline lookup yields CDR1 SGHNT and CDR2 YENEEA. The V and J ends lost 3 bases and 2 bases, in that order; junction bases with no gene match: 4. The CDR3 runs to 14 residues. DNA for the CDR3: TGTGCCAGCAGCTTTGGGACAGCTACCTACGAGCAGTACTTC. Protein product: CASSFGTATYEQYF. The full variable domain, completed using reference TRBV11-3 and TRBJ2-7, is EAGVVQSPRYKIIEKKQPVAFWCNPISGHNTLYWYLQNLGQGPELLIRYENEEAVDDSQLPKDRFSAERLKGVDSTLKIQPAELGDSAVYLCASSFGTATYEQYFGPGTRLTVT.

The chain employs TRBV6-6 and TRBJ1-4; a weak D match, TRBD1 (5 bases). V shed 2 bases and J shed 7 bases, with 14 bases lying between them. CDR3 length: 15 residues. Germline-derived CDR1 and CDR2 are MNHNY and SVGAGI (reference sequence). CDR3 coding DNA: TGTGCCAGCAGTTACCTCGGGGGACTCAGTGAAAAACTGTTTTTT. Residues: CASSYLGGLSEKLFF.

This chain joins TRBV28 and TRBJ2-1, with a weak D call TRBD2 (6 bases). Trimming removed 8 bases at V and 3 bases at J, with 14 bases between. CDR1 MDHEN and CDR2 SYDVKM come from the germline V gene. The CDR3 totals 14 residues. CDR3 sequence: CASYTSLIYNEQFF. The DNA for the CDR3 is TGTGCCAGCTACACTAGCCTAATCTACAATGAGCAGTTCTTC.

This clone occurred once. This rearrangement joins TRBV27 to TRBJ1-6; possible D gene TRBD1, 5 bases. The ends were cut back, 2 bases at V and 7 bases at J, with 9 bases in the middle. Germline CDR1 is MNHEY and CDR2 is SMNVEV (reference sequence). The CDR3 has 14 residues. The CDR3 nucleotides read TGTGCCAGCAGTTTAGGGGCCTGGAATTCACCCCTCCACTTT. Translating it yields CASSLGAWNSPLHF.

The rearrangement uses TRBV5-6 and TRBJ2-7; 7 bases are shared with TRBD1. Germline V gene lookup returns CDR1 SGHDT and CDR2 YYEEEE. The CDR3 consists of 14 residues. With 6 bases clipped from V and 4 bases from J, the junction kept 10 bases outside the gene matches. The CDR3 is CASIKWDRPYEQYF. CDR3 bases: TGTGCCAGCATCAAATGGGACAGACCTTACGAGCAGTACTTC.

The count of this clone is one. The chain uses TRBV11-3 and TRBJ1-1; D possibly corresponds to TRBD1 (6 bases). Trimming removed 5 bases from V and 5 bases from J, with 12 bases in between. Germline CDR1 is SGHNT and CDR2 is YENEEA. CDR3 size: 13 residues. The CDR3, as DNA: TGTGCCAGCAGCAAGGGGGTTGCGACTGAAGCTTTCTTT. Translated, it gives CASSKGVATEAFF. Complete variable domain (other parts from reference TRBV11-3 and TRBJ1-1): EAGVVQSPRYKIIEKKQPVAFWCNPISGHNTLYWYLQNLGQGPELLIRYENEEAVDDSQLPKDRFSAERLKGVDSTLKIQPAELGDSAVYLCASSKGVATEAFFGQGTRLTVV.

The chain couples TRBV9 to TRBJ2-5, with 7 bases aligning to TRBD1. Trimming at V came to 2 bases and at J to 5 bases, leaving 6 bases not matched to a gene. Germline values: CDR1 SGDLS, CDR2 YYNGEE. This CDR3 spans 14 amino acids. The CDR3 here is CASSVRQGTETQYF. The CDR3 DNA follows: TGTGCCAGCAGCGTCAGACAGGGAACGGAGACCCAGTACTTC.